The 27 T cell receptor beta chains listed next were all sequenced from one sample in a study of shared clonotypes between healthy human individuals. Naive CD8 isolation took CD45RO-negative cells positively selected for CCR7 and excluded terminally differentiated effector memory CD45RA+ cells. Profiled with immunoSEQ multiplex PCR; TCRdb holds only in-frame clones, not every one. Of 2 million to 2.5 million clones listed, about 93% are singletons. Sequencing was performed on naive CD8+ T cells from PBMCs. The receptors derive from a man aged 18 to 29 in good health. Some clones in this sample may be carry-over from other donors' samples.

The gene calls are TRBV5-6 and TRBJ2-7; D might be TRBD2 (6 bases). Germline-derived CDR1 and CDR2 are SGHDT and YYEEEE. The CDR3 is made up of 12 amino acids. The V and J ends lost 4 bases and 7 bases respectively, with 12 bases between them. CDR3 bases: TGTGCCAGCAGCCTACTCGGGAGAGAGCAGTACTTC. It translates to CASSLLGREQYF.

The gene calls are TRBV27 and TRBJ2-2; D is uncertain. CDR1 is MNHEY and CDR2 is SMNVEV in the germline V gene (reference sequence). The V gene lost 1 base and the J gene lost 2 bases, with 5 bases spanning the gap. CDR3 length equals 14 residues. DNA for the CDR3: TGTGCCAGCAGTTTATGGCTAAACACCGGGGAGCTGTTTTTT. Translating it yields CASSLWLNTGELFF.

The chain employs TRBV5-1 and TRBJ2-3; 9 bases align to TRBD2. The V segment lost 6 bases and the J segment 0 bases; nucleotides outside the gene matches: 5. The CDR3 spans 15 residues. Per the germline V gene, CDR1 is SGHRS and CDR2 is YFSETQ. The CDR3 loop reads CASTLAGSSTDTQYF. DNA of the CDR3: TGCGCCAGCACCCTAGCGGGATCTAGCACAGATACGCAGTATTTT.

Comment on this clone: Other DNA sequences from this sample encode an identical CDR3 as well. V and J are TRBV30 and TRBJ1-2, with D tentatively TRBD1 (5 bases). The CDR3 covers 14 residues. Per the germline V gene, CDR1 is GTSNPN and CDR2 is SVGIG (reference sequence). Between the trimmed V and J ends, which lost 3 bases and 6 bases, there was a span of 17 bases. This CDR3 is CAWSRTDTKDGYTF. The CDR3 bases are TGTGCCTGGAGCCGGACGGACACGAAAGATGGCTACACCTTC.

The V gene is TRBV10-2, the J gene TRBJ2-1; D unresolved. V was cut by 2 bases and J by 1 base, with 12 bases left in between. The CDR3 runs 16 residues. CDR1 WSHSY and CDR2 SAAADI come from the germline V gene. The CDR3 coding sequence is TGCGCCAGCAGTGAGCAGGTAACCCTTTCCTACAATGAGCAGTTCTTC. Amino acids: CASSEQVTLSYNEQFF.

The chain recombines TRBV7-9 with TRBJ2-1; TRBD1 is a possible D gene (5 bases). This CDR3 is built from 16 residues. V lost 2 bases and J 8 bases, leaving 19 bases between the germline ends. Germline CDR1 SEHNR, CDR2 FQNEAQ (reference sequence). The CDR3 here is CASSLLGRVGRDEQFF. CDR3 in DNA: TGTGCCAGCAGCTTATTAGGCAGGGTGGGTAGGGATGAGCAGTTCTTC.

This clone was counted only a few times. The chain employs TRBV4-1 and TRBJ1-5; D remains unclear. Between the trimmed V and J ends, which lost 0 bases and 2 bases, there was a span of 11 bases. The CDR3 totals 16 residues. Germline loops: CDR1 MGHRA, CDR2 YSYEKL. CDR3 in DNA: TGCGCCAGCAGCCAAGATGTGGGAAACCGCAATCAGCCCCAGCATTTT. Its translation is CASSQDVGNRNQPQHF.

The CDR3: CASSALYGAGYTEAFF. The DNA of the CDR3 is TGTGCCAGCAGTGCTCTGTATGGGGCGGGGTACACTGAAGCTTTCTTT. The V call is TRBV28, the J call TRBJ1-1, with D possibly matching TRBD1 (5 bases). Germline V gene sequence: CDR1 MDHEN, CDR2 SYDVKM. CDR3 length: 16 residues. Trimming took 5 bases from V and 3 from J, leaving 19 bases between them.

This rearrangement joins TRBV7-9 to TRBJ2-1, with TRBD2 matching 8 bases. The germline gives CDR1 SEHNR, CDR2 FQNEAQ (reference sequence). V was pared by 1 base and J by 0 bases, with 5 bases of the junction left unmatched. The CDR3 spans 17 residues. The CDR3 DNA is TGTGCCAGCAGCTTAGGGCTAGCGGGCCTCTCCTACAATGAGCAGTTCTTC. It yields the protein CASSLGLAGLSYNEQFF.

V gene TRBV6-1 combines with J gene TRBJ2-2, with 10 bases lining up with TRBD1. This CDR3 spans 15 amino acids. Germline V CDR1 and CDR2: MNHNS, SASEGT. V lost 10 bases and J lost 1; bases outside the gene matches: 6. The CDR3 protein is CAIVTGGMNTGELFF. For the CDR3, the DNA is TGTGCCATCGTGACAGGGGGCATGAACACCGGGGAGCTGTTTTTT.

The chain uses TRBV13 and TRBJ2-7; TRBD2 agrees at 7 bases. The CDR3 length is 14 residues. The J segment lost 0 bases and the V segment lost 3 bases, leaving 2 bases of the junction unmatched. Germline V gene data show CDR1 as PRHDT and CDR2 as FYEKMQ (reference sequence). The CDR3 loop reads CASSFGGSSYEQYF. DNA of the CDR3: TGTGCCAGCAGCTTCGGCGGGAGCTCCTACGAGCAGTACTTC.

The chain carries TRBV7-2 and TRBJ1-4; D unresolved. The length of the CDR3 is 16 residues. Germline V gene lookup returns CDR1 SGHTA and CDR2 FQGNSA. Trimming shortened V by 6 bases and J by 3 bases, and 17 bases separated the two germline ends. The CDR3 loop is CASSPHLSFSNEKLFF. The CDR3 DNA follows: TGTGCCAGCAGTCCACATCTAAGCTTCTCTAATGAAAAACTGTTTTTT. Based on the CDR3 plus reference TRBV7-2 and TRBJ1-4, the full variable domain is GAGVSQSPSNKVTEKGKDVELRCDPISGHTALYWYRQSLGQGLEFLIYFQGNSAPDKSGLPSDRFSAERTGGSVSTLTIQRTQQEDSAVYLCASSPHLSFSNEKLFFGSGTQLSVL.

This sequence joins TRBV10-1 and TRBJ2-7, with 8 bases identical to TRBD1. The CDR3 totals 12 residues. Germline loops: CDR1 WNHNN, CDR2 SYGVQD (reference sequence). V trimming: 6 bases; J trimming: 7 bases; junction bases outside the gene matches: 5. The CDR3: CASSSTGEEQYF. The CDR3 DNA sequence: TGCGCCAGCAGCTCGACAGGGGAAGAGCAGTACTTC.

This chain links TRBV6-5 with TRBJ2-1; 13 bases line up with TRBD2. Looked up from germline, CDR1 is MNHEY and CDR2 is SVGAGI. There are 15 residues in the CDR3. The ends lost 2 bases at V and 9 bases at J; junction bases unmatched: 4. The CDR3: CASSYAGLAGFEQFF. CDR3 coding DNA: TGTGCCAGCAGTTACGCGGGACTAGCGGGATTTGAGCAGTTCTTC.

The gene calls are TRBV9 and TRBJ2-1, with 7 bases matching TRBD2. This CDR3 is 16 amino acids long. The J segment lost 10 bases and the V segment lost 4 bases, leaving 17 bases of the junction unmatched. Germline assignment: CDR1 SGDLS and CDR2 YYNGEE. CDR3 residues: CASSSREGPLPQEQFF. As DNA, the CDR3 is TGTGCCAGCAGCTCTAGGGAGGGCCCCCTTCCTCAAGAGCAGTTCTTC.

The chain is built from TRBV7-3 and TRBJ2-1, with D perhaps TRBD2 (6 bases). Germline V lookup: CDR1 SGHTA, CDR2 FQGTGA. The germline V and J ends were trimmed by 2 bases and 7 bases, with 15 bases remaining between them. This CDR3 spans 15 amino acids. CDR3 nucleotide sequence: TGTGCCAGCAGCTTAGGATACGGGAGAGTAAATGAGCAGTTCTTC. This sequence encodes CASSLGYGRVNEQFF.

This chain links TRBV4-1 with TRBJ2-5; D not certain. With 4 bases removed from V and 4 bases from J, the gap between germline ends came to 10 bases. CDR3 length equals 13 residues. CDR1 MGHRA and CDR2 YSYEKL come from the germline V gene. The CDR3 protein is CASSLLGPETQYF. CDR3 in DNA: TGCGCCAGCAGCCTGCTGGGTCCAGAGACCCAGTACTTC.

The V call is TRBV10-3, the J call TRBJ2-1, with 9 bases lining up with TRBD2. The germline V gene encodes CDR1 ENHRY and CDR2 SYGVKD. This CDR3 is built from 17 residues. The V and J ends lost 2 bases and 8 bases, in that order; junction bases with no gene match: 13. DNA of the CDR3: TGTGCCATCAGTGAGGGTTACATTTTAGCGGGAGTGGATGAGCAGTTCTTC. It codes for CAISEGYILAGVDEQFF.

The chain is built from TRBV28 and TRBJ2-7; 9 bases match TRBD1. J gave up 3 bases and V 6 bases, and 3 bases lay outside the gene matches. Germline V gene sequence: CDR1 MDHEN, CDR2 SYDVKM. This CDR3 is 13 amino acids long. The CDR3: CASRWTGVYEQYF. Written as DNA, the CDR3 is TGTGCCAGCAGATGGACAGGGGTCTACGAGCAGTACTTC.

This clone was seen once. This sample includes further DNA sequences coding for the same CDR3. CDR3: CASSPGQGPYEQYF. CDR3 in DNA: TGTGCCAGCAGCCCCGGGCAGGGCCCCTACGAGCAGTACTTC. J is TRBJ2-7 and V is TRBV7-9; weak D call: TRBD1 (5 bases). V lost 5 bases and J 2 bases, leaving 13 bases between the germline ends. Germline CDR1 reads SEHNR; CDR2 reads FQNEAQ (reference sequence). CDR3 length: 14 residues.

As concerns this clone: This CDR3 is also generated by other DNA sequences in the sample. The V and J genes are TRBV19 and TRBJ1-1; 9 bases match TRBD1. The V gene's germline CDR1 is LNHDA and CDR2 SQIVND (reference sequence). The CDR3 length is 13 residues. V trimming: 6 bases; J trimming: 4 bases; junction bases outside the gene matches: 3. CDR3 sequence: CASRTGGGTEAFF. CDR3 DNA sequence: TGTGCCAGTAGGACAGGGGGTGGCACTGAAGCTTTCTTT.

This chain links TRBV11-2 with TRBJ1-2, with unresolved D. Germline lookup yields CDR1 SGHAT and CDR2 FQNNGV. The CDR3 loop spans 15 amino acids. V lost 3 bases and J lost 3, with 14 bases in between. CDR3: CASSFGPRPDYGYTF. The DNA for the CDR3 is TGTGCCAGCAGCTTTGGGCCAAGGCCCGACTATGGCTACACCTTC.

V usage is TRBV11-2 and J usage is TRBJ2-7; TRBD2 is a possible D gene (7 bases). The germline gives CDR1 SGHAT, CDR2 FQNNGV. Trimming took 5 bases from V and 2 from J, leaving 16 bases between them. The CDR3 runs 15 residues. CDR3: CASSHREGSTYEQYF. The DNA for the CDR3 is TGTGCCAGCAGCCACAGGGAGGGGAGTACCTACGAGCAGTACTTC.

This clone was seen a handful of times. The genes are TRBV11-2 and TRBJ1-4; perhaps TRBD1 as D (6 bases). The CDR3 sequence is 14 residues long. The germline gives CDR1 SGHAT, CDR2 FQNNGV. V was cut by 1 base and J by 11 bases, with 14 bases left in between. The CDR3 DNA follows: TGTGCCAGCAGCTTAGGGGACAAATCGAGGAAACTGTTTTTT. Its protein is CASSLGDKSRKLFF.

The V gene is TRBV27, the J gene TRBJ1-4; D is unclear. The CDR3 runs 13 residues. The V and J ends lost 3 bases and 4 bases respectively, with 6 bases between them. Germline CDR1 MNHEY, CDR2 SMNVEV (reference sequence). Here the CDR3 DNA reads TGTGCCAGCAGTTTGGCCAATAATGAAAAACTGTTTTTT. Protein: CASSLANNEKLFF.

The gene calls are TRBV13 and TRBJ2-1; D is perhaps TRBD2 (6 bases). The CDR3 covers 16 residues. The germline V gene has CDR1 PRHDT and CDR2 FYEKMQ (reference sequence). V was cut by 5 bases and J by 3 bases, with 17 bases left in between. CDR3: CASSPHSGTDYNEQFF. CDR3 nucleotides: TGTGCCAGCAGCCCGCATAGCGGAACTGACTACAATGAGCAGTTCTTC.

The rearrangement joins TRBV7-9 to TRBJ2-2; TRBD2 matches at 7 bases. CDR1 SEHNR and CDR2 FQNEAQ come from the germline V gene (reference sequence). Losses at the gene ends were 4 bases for V and 4 bases for J; bases not matched to a gene: 12. The CDR3 runs to 17 residues. For the CDR3, the DNA is TGTGCCAGCAGCTCTCCCGTTACTAGCGCTGTCACCGGGGAGCTGTTTTTT. Its protein product is CASSSPVTSAVTGELFF.